Shown below are 9 T cell receptor beta chains from a single sample sequenced in a study of T-cell reconstitution after alpha-beta-depleted transplantation in children. This sample's TCRbeta library carried unique molecular identifier barcodes. From the PCR reads, TCRdb called clonotypes with MiXCR, one entry per CDR3 protein. The sample holds hundreds of thousands of distinct CDR3 sequences, under 30% seen once. The specimen was PBMCs, mostly from graft donor cells, collected 360 days after TCRalphabeta/CD19-depleted stem cell transplant. The receptors shown here come from a boy younger than two who had a stem cell transplant for acute myeloid leukemia, so the T cells may come from the graft donor.

The J gene is TRBJ2-7, the V gene TRBV3-1; 7 bases are a match to TRBD2. The CDR3 spans 15 residues. Germline CDR1 LGHDT, CDR2 YNNKEL (reference sequence). V lost 4 bases, J lost 5 bases, and 11 bases stayed unmatched. Here the CDR3 DNA reads TGTGCCAGCAGCCGCGCTAGCGGTCTCCTGAACGAGCAGTACTTC. This encodes CASSRASGLLNEQYF.

The chain couples TRBV20-1 to TRBJ1-5, with 10 positions matching TRBD1. Germline V gives CDR1 DFQATT, CDR2 SNEGSKA (reference sequence). CDR3 length: 14 residues. The V gene end was trimmed by 6 bases and the J gene end by 7 bases; junction bases not matched to a gene: 9. This CDR3 is CSAPRQGAGQPQHF. CDR3 in DNA: TGCAGTGCACCCCGACAGGGGGCAGGGCAGCCCCAGCATTTT.

The chain recombines TRBV7-2 with TRBJ1-5; 9 bases match TRBD1. Germline loops: CDR1 SGHTA, CDR2 FQGNSA. This CDR3 has 15 amino acids. V was pared by 5 bases and J by 0 bases, with 2 bases of the junction left unmatched. The CDR3 nucleotides are TGTGCCAGCAGCGTGGGACAGGGTAGCAATCAGCCCCAGCATTTT. Translated, it gives CASSVGQGSNQPQHF.

The chain combines TRBV4-1 with TRBJ2-7; D gene ambiguous. The germline gives CDR1 MGHRA, CDR2 YSYEKL. This CDR3 is built from 16 residues. V was clipped by 0 bases and J by 0 bases, with 12 bases between them. DNA of the CDR3: TGCGCCAGCAGCCAAGATGTCGGCATCCTCTCCTACGAGCAGTACTTC. The encoded protein is CASSQDVGILSYEQYF.

This chain links TRBV7-2 with TRBJ2-5, with D hard to call. Trimming left V 0 bases short and J 1 base short, with 9 bases between. This CDR3 is 15 amino acids long. Germline V CDR1 and CDR2: SGHTA, FQGNSA. The DNA for the CDR3 is TGTGCCAGCAGCTTAGCCGGGCAGACCCAAGAGACCCAGTACTTC. This translates into CASSLAGQTQETQYF.

V and J are TRBV12-3 or TRBV12-4 and TRBJ1-2; D perhaps matches TRBD1 (6 bases). V shed 4 bases and J shed 5 bases, with 17 bases lying between them. The CDR3 runs 15 residues. CDR3 sequence (DNA): TGTGCCAGCAGTTCTCTAATGGACAGCCTTTATGGCTACACCTTC. Translating it yields CASSSLMDSLYGYTF.

This clonotype was found a few times. V and J are TRBV5-1 and TRBJ2-7; maybe TRBD2 (6 bases). This CDR3 has 15 residues. V was trimmed by 0 bases and J by 3 bases, leaving 13 bases between them. Germline V gene sequence: CDR1 SGHRS, CDR2 YFSETQ. The DNA of the CDR3 is TGCGCCAGCAGCTTGGGACGTCCGGGGGACTACGAGCAGTACTTC. Amino acid sequence: CASSLGRPGDYEQYF.

This chain links TRBV9 with TRBJ2-1, with no clear D. Trimming left V 4 bases short and J 7 bases short, with 15 bases between. CDR3 length equals 14 residues. CDR1 is SGDLS, CDR2 YYNGEE, per germline. CDR3 in amino acids: CASSPPLSWNEQFF. In nucleotides, the CDR3 is TGTGCCAGCAGCCCCCCCCTTTCCTGGAATGAGCAGTTCTTC.

The J gene is TRBJ2-7, the V gene TRBV20-1; D possibly corresponds to TRBD2 (6 bases). CDR1 DFQATT and CDR2 SNEGSKA come from the germline V gene (reference sequence). V lost 2 bases and J 1 base, leaving 12 bases between the germline ends. The CDR3 is 14 amino acids. The CDR3 DNA reads as TGCAGTGCTAGATTCGACCGGGGGTCCTACGAGCAGTACGTC. It encodes CSARFDRGSYEQYV.